One sample yielded the 28 T cell receptor beta chains listed below, sequenced in a study of cytomegalovirus exposure and HLA in healthy donors. The PCR employed 60 Vbeta primers together with 13 Jbeta primers. The method was immunoSEQ multiplex PCR; TCRdb's version includes in-frame clones alone and lacks a portion of them. The sample has under 200,000 clones, around 68% seen once; the top ten hold roughly 1.5%. The sequencing input was PBMCs. All receptors derive from a man aged 50 to 60 in good health and CMV-seronegative.

This clone occurred once. V usage is TRBV5-6 and J usage is TRBJ1-2; D is possibly TRBD1 (6 bases). Trimming shortened V by 0 bases and J by 4 bases, and 7 bases separated the two germline ends. This CDR3 is built from 13 residues. The germline V gene encodes CDR1 SGHDT and CDR2 YYEEEE. In DNA form, the CDR3 reads TGTGCCAGCAGCTTGGGGGGGCTCTATGGCTACACCTTC. It translates to CASSLGGLYGYTF. Combining the CDR3 with reference TRBV5-6 and TRBJ1-2 gives the whole variable domain DAGVTQSPTHLIKTRGQQVTLRCSPKSGHDTVSWYQQALGQGPQFIFQYYEEEERQRGNFPDRFSGHQFPNYSSELNVNALLLGDSALYLCASSLGGLYGYTFGSGTRLTVV.

CDR3 sequence (DNA): TGTGCCAGCAGTGAAAGCGGGCTTCCATACAATGAGCAGTTCTTC. Translated, it gives CASSESGLPYNEQFF. This chain joins TRBV6-1 and TRBJ2-1; possibly TRBD2 for D (6 bases). The CDR3 length is 15 residues. V was shortened by 2 bases and J by 4 bases, with 12 bases between the two germline ends. Looked up from germline, CDR1 is MNHNS and CDR2 is SASEGT.

This clone was seen a few times. CDR3 residues: CASSRGTANYGYTF. The CDR3 DNA reads as TGTGCCAGTAGTAGAGGGACAGCTAACTATGGCTACACCTTC. V is TRBV19 and J is TRBJ1-2, with 7 bases fitting TRBD1. The CDR3 extends over 14 amino acids. The V gene end was trimmed by 4 bases and the J gene end by 0 bases; junction bases not matched to a gene: 2. Germline CDR1 reads LNHDA; CDR2 reads SQIVND (reference sequence).

This clone was observed a single time. The chain links TRBV5-1 to TRBJ2-1; TRBD1 matches at 8 bases. Germline assignment: CDR1 SGHRS and CDR2 YFSETQ. This CDR3 spans 15 amino acids. V was pared by 0 bases and J by 1 base, with 0 bases of the junction left unmatched. CDR3 DNA sequence: TGCGCCAGCAGCTTGGGACAGGGGTCCTACAATGAGCAGTTCTTC. Translated: CASSLGQGSYNEQFF.

The chain joins TRBV20-1 to TRBJ1-2; D call uncertain. Germline V gives CDR1 DFQATT, CDR2 SNEGSKA (reference sequence). V lost 5 bases, J lost 2 bases, and 6 bases lay in between. There are 11 residues in the CDR3. CDR3 residues: CSAYANYGYTF. The CDR3 DNA reads as TGCAGTGCTTATGCGAACTATGGCTACACCTTC.

The chain carries TRBV5-1 and TRBJ1-1, with D unclear. Germline assignment: CDR1 SGHRS and CDR2 YFSETQ. The CDR3 runs to 15 residues. V lost 0 bases to trimming and J lost 0 bases, with 9 bases between them. CDR3 amino acids: CASSLAPEMNTEAFF. CDR3 DNA sequence: TGCGCCAGCAGCTTGGCTCCAGAAATGAACACTGAAGCTTTCTTT.

This clone turned up a few times. The chain uses TRBV23-1 and TRBJ1-2; TRBD1 agrees at 10 bases. TRBV23-1 is an ORF, and what it does is uncertain. The CDR3 length is 17 residues. With V trimmed by 6 bases and J by 1 base, 11 bases remained unmatched. The DNA of the CDR3 is TGCGCCAGCAGACTAAATTCGGGACAGGGGTGTAACTATGGCTACACCTTC. Protein sequence: CASRLNSGQGCNYGYTF.

This chain links TRBV2 with TRBJ1-2; 7 nucleotides line up with TRBD1. Losses at the gene ends were 7 bases for V and 8 bases for J; bases not matched to a gene: 7. Germline loops: CDR1 SNHLY, CDR2 FYNNEI. The CDR3 is 12 residues long. CDR3 nucleotide sequence: TGTGCCAGCAATAGACAGGGAAGGGGCTACACCTTC. This sequence encodes CASNRQGRGYTF.

This clone was observed a few times. V gene TRBV9 combines with J gene TRBJ1-2; D is uncertain. There are 14 residues in the CDR3. The germline V and J ends were trimmed by 0 bases and 3 bases, with 9 bases remaining between them. The germline V gene encodes CDR1 SGDLS and CDR2 YYNGEE. CDR3 region: CASSVDRGDYGYTF. Here the CDR3 DNA reads TGTGCCAGCAGCGTAGATCGGGGAGACTATGGCTACACCTTC.

The chain uses TRBV10-1 and TRBJ2-5, with 7 bases fitting TRBD2. In germline, CDR1 is WNHNN, CDR2 SYGVQD (reference sequence). V dropped 4 bases and J dropped 4; count of bases not matched to a gene: 0. The CDR3 length is 12 residues. The CDR3 bases are TGCGCCAGCAGTGGGGGGGGAGAGACCCAGTACTTC. It specifies CASSGGGETQYF.

This clone was found a few times. The chain recombines TRBV11-3 with TRBJ2-5; 8 bases are shared with TRBD1. The CDR3 has 13 residues. The ends lost 5 bases at V and 3 bases at J; junction bases unmatched: 2. Germline-derived CDR1 and CDR2 are SGHNT and YENEEA. In DNA, the CDR3 is TGTGCCAGCAGCCAGGACAGGGAAGAGACCCAGTACTTC. This gives the protein CASSQDREETQYF.

The V and J genes are TRBV7-8 and TRBJ1-1; 12 positions match TRBD1. Germline V gene sequence: CDR1 SGHVS, CDR2 FQNEAQ. This CDR3 comprises 16 residues. The J segment lost 4 bases and the V segment lost 4 bases, leaving 7 bases of the junction unmatched. The CDR3 here is CASSSRDRGRITEAFF. CDR3 DNA: TGTGCCAGCAGCTCCCGGGACAGGGGGCGGATCACTGAAGCTTTCTTT.

The chain couples TRBV28 to TRBJ1-4; no reliable D call. Trimming took off 6 bases at V and 3 bases at J, with 11 bases between the two ends. CDR1 is MDHEN and CDR2 is SYDVKM in the germline V gene. The CDR3 has 14 amino acids. The CDR3 loop reads CASSPRGSNEKLFF. In DNA, the CDR3 is TGTGCCAGCAGCCCCCGGGGATCTAATGAAAAACTGTTTTTT.

V gene TRBV28 combines with J gene TRBJ2-7; 9 nucleotides line up with TRBD1. Germline V CDR1 and CDR2: MDHEN, SYDVKM. V gave up 6 bases and J gave up 3 bases; unmatched junction bases: 3. The CDR3 loop spans 13 amino acids. The CDR3, as DNA: TGTGCCAGCAGACGGGACAGGGTCTACGAGCAGTACTTC. This sequence encodes CASRRDRVYEQYF.

The chain carries TRBV5-1 and TRBJ1-2, with 10 bases identical to TRBD1. This CDR3 region has 15 residues. Germline CDR1 is SGHRS and CDR2 is YFSETQ. Trimming took 3 bases from V and 1 from J; bases not matched to a gene: 3. This CDR3 is CASSSTGGGNYGYTF. CDR3 coding DNA: TGCGCCAGCAGCTCGACAGGGGGCGGTAACTATGGCTACACCTTC.

The rearrangement joins TRBV27 to TRBJ2-7; 10 nucleotides match TRBD1. Germline CDR1 reads MNHEY; CDR2 reads SMNVEV (reference sequence). This CDR3 comprises 17 residues. Trimming at V came to 2 bases and at J to 4 bases, leaving 11 bases not matched to a gene. As DNA, the CDR3 is TGTGCCAGCAGTTTAGTAGGGATGACAGGGGGCGCGTACGAGCAGTACTTC. Amino acid sequence: CASSLVGMTGGAYEQYF.

The chain is built from TRBV5-8 and TRBJ1-4; 9 bases agree with TRBD1. The CDR3 loop spans 15 amino acids. The germline V gene has CDR1 SGHTS and CDR2 YDEGEE. V lost 0 bases and J lost 7; bases outside the gene matches: 4. This chain's CDR3 is CASSLGGQGSEKLFF. The CDR3 nucleotides read TGTGCCAGCAGCTTGGGTGGACAGGGGTCTGAAAAACTGTTTTTT.

V usage is TRBV5-4 and J usage is TRBJ2-5; a possible D gene is TRBD2 (6 bases). Trimming cost V 2 bases and J 5 bases, with 7 bases left between them. CDR3 length equals 12 residues. Germline V CDR1 and CDR2: SGHNT, YYREEE (reference sequence). The DNA for the CDR3 is TGTGCCAGCAGCTTTGGGGGGGAGACCCAGTACTTC. This codes for CASSFGGETQYF.

CDR3 bases: TGTGCCAGCAGCTACACCCCAGAGACCCAGTACTTC. Translation gives CASSYTPETQYF. The genes are TRBV7-9 and TRBJ2-5; D unclear. The germline CDR1 and CDR2 sequences are SEHNR and FQNEAQ (reference sequence). This CDR3 spans 12 amino acids. V lost 4 bases, J lost 4 bases, and 7 bases lay in between.

This clone showed up just a few times. This chain connects TRBV9 to TRBJ2-7, with D possibly being TRBD2 (6 bases). Germline V gene sequence: CDR1 SGDLS, CDR2 YYNGEE. V was pared by 0 bases and J by 7 bases, with 14 bases between. This CDR3 spans 14 amino acids. CDR3 in DNA: TGTGCCAGCAGCGTAGCCCCCTTTCGGGAGGAGCAGTACTTC. It encodes CASSVAPFREEQYF.

This chain joins TRBV25-1 and TRBJ1-4; 10 nucleotides line up with TRBD1. The germline V gene has CDR1 MGHDK and CDR2 SYGVNS. The CDR3 consists of 17 residues. V lost 8 bases and J lost 4; bases outside the gene matches: 13. The CDR3 DNA sequence: TGTGCCAGCGGACCTTCCGGACAGGGGGAGGGTAATGAAAAACTGTTTTTT. Translating it yields CASGPSGQGEGNEKLFF.

Only a few counts were recorded for this clone. The chain carries TRBV10-3 and TRBJ1-1; D gene ambiguous. The CDR3 extends over 14 amino acids. Germline V gene sequence: CDR1 ENHRY, CDR2 SYGVKD. Trimming shortened V by 2 bases and J by 0 bases, and 7 bases separated the two germline ends. The CDR3 loop is CAISEGLLNTEAFF. The CDR3, as DNA: TGTGCCATCAGTGAGGGCTTACTGAACACTGAAGCTTTCTTT.

This clone was seen once. The chain recombines TRBV5-1 with TRBJ1-3; D is unclear. V was clipped by 0 bases and J by 4 bases, with 11 bases between them. Germline V gene data show CDR1 as SGHRS and CDR2 as YFSETQ. The CDR3 runs 15 residues. CDR3 DNA: TGCGCCAGCAGCTTGGCCGAGACTGCGGGAAACACCATATATTTT. It yields the protein CASSLAETAGNTIYF.

Only one count was recorded for this clone. This chain uses TRBV9 with TRBJ2-3, with D possibly TRBD1 on 6 matching bases. This CDR3 has 17 amino acids. Trimming removed 1 base at V and 2 bases at J, with 17 bases between. Germline CDR1 and CDR2: SGDLS and YYNGEE. In DNA form, the CDR3 reads TGTGCCAGCAGCGTACGAGTAGAGGGGGTTTCCACAGATACGCAGTATTTT. Its translation: CASSVRVEGVSTDTQYF.

Of note for this clone: The junction departs from the called germline gene at one end, perhaps through a read error. This chain uses TRBV7-9 with TRBJ2-5; 8 nucleotides match TRBD2. The CDR3 loop spans 15 amino acids. Germline CDR1 is SEHNR and CDR2 is FQNEAQ (reference sequence). The CDR3 sequence is CSSSLGSRPGGIPYF. The CDR3 DNA sequence: TGTTCCAGCAGCTTGGGAAGCCGACCGGGGGGGATTCCTTACTTC.

The chain carries TRBV29-1 and TRBJ1-2; no clear D. Germline V gene data show CDR1 as SQVTM and CDR2 as ANQGSEA. V shed 6 bases and J shed 4 bases, with 12 bases lying between them. The CDR3 covers 12 residues. This CDR3 is CSVVEQSYGYTF. The CDR3 DNA sequence: TGCAGCGTCGTAGAACAGTCCTATGGCTACACCTTC.

The chain couples TRBV7-6 to TRBJ2-2, with 7 nucleotides matching TRBD1. The germline V gene has CDR1 SGHVS and CDR2 FNYEAQ. The CDR3 contains 17 residues. J was trimmed by 0 bases and V by 1 base; bases with no gene match: 5. CDR3 amino acids: CASSLGRQGTNTGELFF. The CDR3 nucleotides are TGTGCCAGCAGCTTAGGGCGACAGGGCACGAACACCGGGGAGCTGTTTTTT. Variable domain in full (rest from reference TRBV7-6 and TRBJ2-2): GAGVSQSPRYKVTKRGQDVALRCDPISGHVSLYWYRQALGQGPEFLTYFNYEAQQDKSGLPNDRFSAERPEGSISTLTIQRTEQRDSAMYRCASSLGRQGTNTGELFFGEGSRLTVL.

This clone has just one count. V gene TRBV10-3 combines with J gene TRBJ2-1; 8 bases line up with TRBD1. Germline V CDR1 and CDR2: ENHRY, SYGVKD. The CDR3 consists of 13 residues. V lost 3 bases, J lost 10 bases, and 5 bases stayed unmatched. The CDR3 loop reads CAISERTGKEQFF. The CDR3 nucleotides read TGTGCCATCAGTGAAAGGACAGGGAAAGAGCAGTTCTTC.